The 7 T cell receptor beta chains given below trace back to one sample, sequenced in a study of regulatory T cells in long-lasting Graves disease. As to time point: newly diagnosed GD, antithyroid drugs for less than 3 months. After RNA was extracted from PBMCs, the TCR library was made from it. Investigators prepared the TCR beta libraries by applying iRepertoire HTBI primers and Arm-PCR of CDR3 regions. TCRdb reprocessed the multiplex PCR reads via MiXCR and lists one record per CDR3 protein. The table has hundreds of thousands of distinct CDR3 sequences, roughly 16% seen once; the top ten hold around 18%. These same data were also listed under a study on T cells in Graves' hyperthyroidism and ophthalmopathy.

The sample here was peripheral blood mononuclear cells (PBMCs), taken at new diagnosis, from a patient treated with antithyroid drugs. These receptors all stem from a woman in her twenties or thirties with Graves disease.

CDR3 nucleotide sequence: TGTGCCACTAGCGGGAGATACGAGCAGTACTTC. As protein: CATSGRYEQYF. This chain uses TRBV3-1 with TRBJ2-7, with 10 bases matching TRBD2. V gave up 10 bases and J gave up 4 bases; unmatched junction bases: 1. The CDR3 spans 11 residues. The germline CDR1 and CDR2 sequences are LGHDT and YNNKEL (reference sequence).

This clonotype has more than one count but fewer than ten. The genes are TRBV6-2 or TRBV6-3 and TRBJ1-4; 7 bases are shared with TRBD1. The ends lost 2 bases at V and 0 bases at J; junction bases unmatched: 0. This CDR3 spans 15 amino acids. Germline CDR1 reads MNHEY; CDR2 reads SVGEGT. The CDR3 loop is CASSYGQATNEKLFF. DNA of the CDR3: TGTGCCAGCAGTTACGGACAGGCAACTAATGAAAAACTGTTTTTT.

This clonotype was observed a handful of times. The genes are TRBV20-1 and TRBJ2-6; 7 bases are shared with TRBD2. Trimming took 0 bases from V and 0 from J; bases not matched to a gene: 5. CDR3 length: 17 amino acids. Germline assignment: CDR1 DFQATT and CDR2 SNEGSKA (reference sequence). The CDR3 bases are TGCAGTGCTAGAGATGGGAGGGTCCCCTCTGGGGCCAACGTCCTGACTTTC. Protein sequence: CSARDGRVPSGANVLTF.

This clonotype appeared a few times. The chain joins TRBV11-2 to TRBJ2-3, with TRBD1 matching over 9 bases. The germline V gene encodes CDR1 SGHAT and CDR2 FQNNGV. The CDR3 totals 16 residues. The trim removed 5 bases at V and 4 bases at J, leaving 10 bases unmatched. CDR3 sequence (DNA): TGTGCCAGCAGCGGACGCCGGGACAGGGTGGCAGATACGCAGTATTTT. This sequence encodes CASSGRRDRVADTQYF. The complete variable domain, with remaining parts taken from reference TRBV11-2 and TRBJ2-3, reads EAGVAQSPRYKIIEKRQSVAFWCNPISGHATLYWYQQILGQGPKLLIQFQNNGVVDDSQLPKDRFSAERLKGVDSTLKIQPAKLEDSAVYLCASSGRRDRVADTQYFGPGTRLTVL.

This clonotype was seen a handful of times. The chain carries TRBV10-3 and TRBJ2-1; 10 nucleotides align to TRBD2. Germline assignment: CDR1 ENHRY and CDR2 SYGVKD. Trimming took 5 bases from V and 7 from J; bases not matched to a gene: 17. The CDR3 loop spans 18 amino acids. CDR3 sequence reads: CAISTGLARDLGKNEQFF. The CDR3 DNA reads as TGTGCCATCAGTACGGGACTAGCGAGAGACCTTGGTAAGAATGAGCAGTTCTTC.

Only a few counts were recorded for this clonotype. The chain links TRBV19 to TRBJ2-3, with D possibly called TRBD1 or TRBD2 (5 bases each). V was pared by 6 bases and J by 0 bases, with 13 bases between. Germline-derived CDR1 and CDR2 are LNHDA and SQIVND (reference sequence). This CDR3 is 15 amino acids long. The CDR3 sequence: CASRRDHRSTDTQYF. In DNA, the CDR3 is TGTGCCAGTAGACGGGACCACCGTAGCACAGATACGCAGTATTTT.

This clonotype has a handful of counts. V usage is TRBV28 and J usage is TRBJ1-4, with a tentative D call TRBD1 (5 bases). Germline V gene sequence: CDR1 MDHEN, CDR2 SYDVKM. Trimming took 5 bases from V and 8 from J, leaving 18 bases between them. This CDR3 has 15 amino acids. The CDR3 bases are TGTGCCAGCAGTAGTGGGGGGGGAGGAGAAGAAAAACTGTTTTTT. Residues: CASSSGGGGEEKLFF.